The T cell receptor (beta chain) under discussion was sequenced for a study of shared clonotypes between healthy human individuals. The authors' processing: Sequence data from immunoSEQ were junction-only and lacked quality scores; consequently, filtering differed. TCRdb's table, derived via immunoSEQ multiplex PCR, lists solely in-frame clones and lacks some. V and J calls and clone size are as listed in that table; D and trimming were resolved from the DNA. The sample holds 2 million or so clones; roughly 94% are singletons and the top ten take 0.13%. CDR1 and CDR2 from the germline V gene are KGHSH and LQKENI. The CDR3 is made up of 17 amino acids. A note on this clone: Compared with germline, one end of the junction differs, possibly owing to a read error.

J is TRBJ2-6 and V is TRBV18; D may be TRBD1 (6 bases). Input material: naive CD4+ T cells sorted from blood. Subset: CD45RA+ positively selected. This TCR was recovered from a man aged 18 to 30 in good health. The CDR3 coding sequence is TGTGCCAGCTCACCTACGACAGGTACCTCTGGCGCCAACGTCCTGACTTTC. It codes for CASSPTTGTSGANVLTF. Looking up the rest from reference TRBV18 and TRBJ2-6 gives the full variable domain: NAGVMQNPRHLVRRRGQEARLRCSPMKGHSHVYWYRQLPEEGLKFMVYLQKENIIDESGMPKERFSAEFPKEGPSILRIQQVVRGDSAAYFCASSPTTGTSGANVLTFGAGSRLTVL.